These 17 T cell receptor beta chains were sequenced from one sample in a study of cytomegalovirus exposure and HLA in healthy donors (dated by TCRdb to 2015 to 2018). The method behind the library was the immunoSEQ multiplex PCR assay. The multiplex PCR relied on a mix of 60 forward primers for TCR Vbeta segments and 13 reverse primers for TCR Jbeta segments. Held by TCRdb, this immuneACCESS table contains in-frame sequences only and omits some clones. Under half of the omission traces to an unresolved V gene where checked; the cause of the rest is unknown. Recorded for this sample are over 130,000 clones; approximately 80% of them occurred a single time. The ten largest clonotypes hold roughly 6.2% of the sample. The specimen was PBMCs. These receptors came from a woman aged 40 to 50 in good health and CMV-seropositive.

This clone has just one count. The V call is TRBV7-2, the J call TRBJ2-7; TRBD2 agrees at 8 bases. Germline trimming cut 7 bases from V and 7 bases from J; bases unmatched to any gene: 6. The CDR3 covers 12 residues. In germline, CDR1 is SGHTA, CDR2 FQGNSA. The CDR3 spells CASTFSGGEQYF. The CDR3 DNA reads TGTGCCAGCACCTTCTCGGGAGGGGAGCAGTACTTC.

The chain joins TRBV19 to TRBJ2-1; D is perhaps TRBD2 (6 bases). Deletions cut 7 bases from V and 1 base from J, with 11 bases between. Germline V gene lookup returns CDR1 LNHDA and CDR2 SQIVND (reference sequence). The CDR3 has 14 residues. This CDR3 reads CASNSGASYNEQFF. The CDR3 bases are TGTGCCAGTAATAGCGGAGCGTCCTACAATGAGCAGTTCTTC. The full variable domain, in which reference TRBV19 and TRBJ2-1 provide the parts outside the CDR3, is DGGITQSPKYLFRKEGQNVTLSCEQNLNHDAMYWYRQDPGQGLRLIYYSQIVNDFQKGDIAEGYSVSREKKESFPLTVTSAQKNPTAFYLCASNSGASYNEQFFGPGTRLTVL.

The chain recombines TRBV9 with TRBJ2-5, with 12 bases lining up with TRBD2. This CDR3 contains 16 residues. The V and J ends lost 4 bases and 7 bases, in that order; junction bases with no gene match: 11. Germline values: CDR1 SGDLS, CDR2 YYNGEE. CDR3 sequence reads: CASSTGLAGFDRTQYF. The CDR3 region has the DNA TGTGCCAGCAGCACCGGACTAGCGGGGTTTGATAGGACCCAGTACTTC. Filled out from reference TRBV9 and TRBJ2-5, the complete variable domain reads DSGVTQTPKHLITATGQRVTLRCSPRSGDLSVYWYQQSLDQGLQFLIQYYNGEERAKGNILERFSAQQFPDLHSELNLSSLELGDSALYFCASSTGLAGFDRTQYFGPGTRLLVL.

V gene TRBV29-1 combines with J gene TRBJ1-3; D gene uncertain. Germline V gene sequence: CDR1 SQVTM, CDR2 ANQGSEA. The CDR3 is 13 residues long. Trimming pared 4 bases from V and 0 bases from J, leaving 7 bases between. This CDR3 is CSVVVSSGNTIYF. In DNA, the CDR3 is TGCAGCGTTGTGGTGAGCTCTGGAAACACCATATATTTT.

On this clone: Germline and junction disagree at one end, which may indicate a read error. V and J are TRBV2 and TRBJ2-1, with TRBD2 matching over 7 bases. CDR3 size: 14 residues. CDR1 and CDR2 (germline): SNHLY, FYNNEI. The CDR3 region has the DNA TGTGCCAGCAGAGCGCACCAGGCGGGAGTCCCTGGACTCTTC. The encoded protein is CASRAHQAGVPGLF.

The gene calls are TRBV5-6 and TRBJ1-2; tentative D call: TRBD1 (6 bases). The CDR3 loop spans 14 amino acids. V dropped 4 bases and J dropped 6 bases, with 16 bases sitting between them. Germline CDR1 reads SGHDT; CDR2 reads YYEEEE. The chain's CDR3 is CASSVSNRDHGYTF. CDR3 DNA sequence: TGTGCCAGCAGCGTAAGCAACAGGGACCATGGCTACACCTTC.

This clone was recorded once. The chain carries TRBV2 and TRBJ2-1, with TRBD2 identical over 7 bases. CDR1 SNHLY and CDR2 FYNNEI come from the germline V gene. The CDR3 sequence is 17 residues long. V lost 4 bases and J lost 7; bases outside the gene matches: 16. As DNA, the CDR3 is TGTGCCAGCAGTGCTGAACAACCGGGACTACTCAGTAATGAGCAGTTCTTC. It translates to CASSAEQPGLLSNEQFF.

The CDR3 region has the DNA TGTGCCAGTAGTATACTCCCAGGAATGAACACTGAAGCTTTCTTT. Residues: CASSILPGMNTEAFF. The chain carries TRBV19 and TRBJ1-1; D remains unclear. There are 15 residues in the CDR3. Germline lookup yields CDR1 LNHDA and CDR2 SQIVND (reference sequence). The V and J ends lost 2 bases and 0 bases respectively, with 10 bases between them.

The chain links TRBV6-1 to TRBJ1-5; D unclear. CDR1 is MNHNS and CDR2 is SASEGT in the germline V gene. The CDR3 runs to 12 residues. V lost 2 bases, J lost 9 bases, and 8 bases lay in between. CDR3 region: CASSEPPRPQHF. DNA of the CDR3: TGTGCCAGCAGTGAACCTCCGCGGCCCCAGCATTTT.

Remarks on this clone: One junction end disagrees with the germline gene, perhaps due to a read error. The gene calls are TRBV7-9 and TRBJ1-5; tentative D call: TRBD1 (5 bases). Germline assignment: CDR1 SEHNR and CDR2 FQNEAQ (reference sequence). CDR3 length equals 14 residues. For the CDR3, the DNA is TGTTCCAGCCGGGGGGAGGGGAGTCGTCAGCCCCAGCATTTT. This sequence encodes CSSRGEGSRQPQHF.

This chain links TRBV19 with TRBJ1-4; TRBD1 aligns across 9 bases. CDR1 and CDR2 from the germline V gene are LNHDA and SQIVND (reference sequence). This CDR3 is built from 17 residues. The trim removed 3 bases at V and 1 base at J, leaving 6 bases unmatched. In nucleotides, the CDR3 is TGTGCCAGTAGTATTGCGGGACAGGGTTTAACTAATGAAAAACTGTTTTTT. It translates to CASSIAGQGLTNEKLFF.

This clone was seen a handful of times. V is TRBV4-2 and J is TRBJ1-1; the D gene is possibly TRBD1 (5 bases). Per the germline V gene, CDR1 is LGHNA and CDR2 is YNFKEQ. V was cut by 4 bases and J by 1 base, with 10 bases left in between. CDR3 length: 14 residues. Written as DNA, the CDR3 is TGTGCCAGCAGCCCCCACGGGGGGAACACTGAAGCTTTCTTT. Translated, it gives CASSPHGGNTEAFF.

This clone was seen just once. This chain uses TRBV5-1 with TRBJ2-1; TRBD2 matches 10 bases. V trimming: 0 bases; J trimming: 9 bases; junction bases outside the gene matches: 6. CDR3 size: 15 residues. Per germline, CDR1 SGHRS and CDR2 YFSETQ. CDR3 amino acids: CASSLVLAGAGEQFF. CDR3 in DNA: TGCGCCAGCAGCTTGGTGCTAGCGGGAGCGGGTGAGCAGTTCTTC.

This chain connects TRBV19 to TRBJ2-7; possible D gene TRBD2, 5 bases. The germline V gene encodes CDR1 LNHDA and CDR2 SQIVND (reference sequence). With 2 bases removed from V and 0 bases from J, the gap between germline ends came to 20 bases. The CDR3 is 18 residues long. The chain's CDR3 is CASSIKLLTSSRSYEQYF. The CDR3 DNA is TGTGCCAGTAGTATAAAGCTTCTCACTAGTTCCCGCTCCTACGAGCAGTACTTC. The variable domain in full, completed from reference TRBV19 and TRBJ2-7, reads DGGITQSPKYLFRKEGQNVTLSCEQNLNHDAMYWYRQDPGQGLRLIYYSQIVNDFQKGDIAEGYSVSREKKESFPLTVTSAQKNPTAFYLCASSIKLLTSSRSYEQYFGPGTRLTVT.

This chain links TRBV19 with TRBJ1-5, with 8 bases aligning to TRBD1. J gave up 2 bases and V 4 bases, and 7 bases lay outside the gene matches. Germline lookup yields CDR1 LNHDA and CDR2 SQIVND (reference sequence). CDR3 length: 16 residues. The CDR3 sequence is CASSRRQGLGNQPQHF. The CDR3 nucleotides are TGTGCCAGTAGTAGGAGACAGGGGTTGGGCAATCAGCCCCAGCATTTT.

The rearrangement uses TRBV9 and TRBJ1-4; D not certain. Looked up from germline, CDR1 is SGDLS and CDR2 is YYNGEE. The CDR3 runs to 12 residues. V dropped 4 bases and J dropped 8 bases, with 9 bases sitting between them. The CDR3 is CASSPGYEKLFF. Written as DNA, the CDR3 is TGTGCCAGCAGCCCAGGCTACGAAAAACTGTTTTTT.

The rearrangement links TRBV9 to TRBJ1-3; 8 bases are a match to TRBD1. This CDR3 is 17 amino acids long. V was pared by 4 bases and J by 4 bases, with 13 bases of the junction left unmatched. From germline, CDR1 is SGDLS and CDR2 YYNGEE. CDR3 sequence: CASSLRGQGSGGNTIYF. The CDR3 DNA is TGTGCCAGCAGCCTAAGAGGACAGGGATCAGGAGGAAACACCATATATTTT. The full variable domain, completed using reference TRBV9 and TRBJ1-3, is DSGVTQTPKHLITATGQRVTLRCSPRSGDLSVYWYQQSLDQGLQFLIQYYNGEERAKGNILERFSAQQFPDLHSELNLSSLELGDSALYFCASSLRGQGSGGNTIYFGEGSWLTVV.